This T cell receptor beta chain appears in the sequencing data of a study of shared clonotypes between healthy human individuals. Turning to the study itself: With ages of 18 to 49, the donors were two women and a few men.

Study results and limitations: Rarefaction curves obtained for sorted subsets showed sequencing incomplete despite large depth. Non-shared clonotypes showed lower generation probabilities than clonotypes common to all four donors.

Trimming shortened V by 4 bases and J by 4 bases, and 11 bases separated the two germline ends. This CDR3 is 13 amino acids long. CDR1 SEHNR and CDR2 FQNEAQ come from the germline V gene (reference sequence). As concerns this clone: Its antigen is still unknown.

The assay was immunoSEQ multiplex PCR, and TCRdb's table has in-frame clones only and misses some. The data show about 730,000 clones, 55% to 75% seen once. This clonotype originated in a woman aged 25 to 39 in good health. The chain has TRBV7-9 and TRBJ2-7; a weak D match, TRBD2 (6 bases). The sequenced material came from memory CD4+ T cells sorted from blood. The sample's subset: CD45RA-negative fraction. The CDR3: CASSSTSGYEQYF. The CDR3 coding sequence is TGTGCCAGCAGCTCTACGAGCGGGTACGAGCAGTACTTC.